Following are 3 T cell receptor beta chains from one sample sequenced in a study of CD8 T cells in ankylosing spondylitis. TCRdb used MiXCR to reprocess the 5' RACE reads, holding one entry per CDR3 protein. The sample yields around 330,000 distinct CDR3 sequences, about 9.9% seen once. The source material was blood, either unsorted or a sorted T cell fraction (not recorded which). Receptors originate from a female donor with ankylosing spondylitis or in good health (not recorded which).

This clonotype has just a few counts. The chain uses TRBV6-2 or TRBV6-3 and TRBJ1-6; D may be TRBD1 (5 bases). The length of the CDR3 is 16 residues. CDR1 is MNHEY, CDR2 SVGEGT, per germline. Trimming removed 6 bases from V and 7 bases from J, with 19 bases in between. The CDR3, as DNA: TGTGCCAGCAGATTGGACAAGGGGATGGGCAATTCACCCCTCCACTTT. Encoded protein: CASRLDKGMGNSPLHF.

There are many counts of this clonotype. The chain links TRBV5-1 to TRBJ2-3, with D possibly matching TRBD1 (6 bases). V lost 1 base to trimming and J lost 2 bases, with 11 bases between them. The CDR3 is 15 amino acids. The germline gives CDR1 SGHRS, CDR2 YFSETQ. The CDR3 region has the DNA TGCGCCAGCAGCTTGACAGGGTCGGACACAGATACGCAGTATTTT. Amino acids: CASSLTGSDTDTQYF.

This clonotype showed up many times. This chain connects TRBV7-6 to TRBJ2-1; 8 bases match TRBD2. The germline CDR1 and CDR2 sequences are SGHVS and FNYEAQ. Trimming removed 1 base from V and 7 bases from J; junction bases left unmatched: 15. This CDR3 is built from 18 residues. The CDR3 sequence: CASSLGLLAAGVGNEQFF. The CDR3, as DNA: TGTGCCAGCAGCTTAGGGCTGTTGGCAGCGGGGGTAGGAAATGAGCAGTTCTTC.